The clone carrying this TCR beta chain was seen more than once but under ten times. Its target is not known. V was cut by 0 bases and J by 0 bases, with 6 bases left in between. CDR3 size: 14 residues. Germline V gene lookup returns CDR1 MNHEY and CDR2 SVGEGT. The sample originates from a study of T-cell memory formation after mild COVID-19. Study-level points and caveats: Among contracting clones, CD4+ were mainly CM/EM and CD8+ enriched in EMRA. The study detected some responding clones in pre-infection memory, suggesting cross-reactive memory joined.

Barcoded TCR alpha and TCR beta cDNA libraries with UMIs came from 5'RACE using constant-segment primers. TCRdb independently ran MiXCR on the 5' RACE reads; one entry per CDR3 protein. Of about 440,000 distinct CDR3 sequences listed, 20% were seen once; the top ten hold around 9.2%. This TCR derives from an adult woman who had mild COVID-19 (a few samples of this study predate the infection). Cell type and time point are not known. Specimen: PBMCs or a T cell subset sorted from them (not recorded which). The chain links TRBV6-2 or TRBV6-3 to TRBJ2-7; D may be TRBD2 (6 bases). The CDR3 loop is CASSYSTSSYEQYF. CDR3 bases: TGTGCCAGCAGTTACTCGACTAGCTCCTACGAGCAGTACTTC.